These 25 T cell receptor beta chains originate from one sample sequenced in a study of shared clonotypes between healthy human individuals. TCRdb's copy holds only in-frame clones and misses some; the assay was immunoSEQ multiplex PCR. The data show 2 million to 3 million clones, more than 85% seen once. What was sequenced was naive CD4+ T cells from PBMCs. Subset here: CD45RA+ positively selected. The origin of the receptors is a man between 18 and 35 years old in good health. Some clones in this sample may be carry-over from other donors' samples.

The rearrangement links TRBV5-1 to TRBJ2-7; 10 nucleotides align to TRBD1. CDR1 and CDR2 (germline): SGHRS, YFSETQ. This CDR3 contains 14 residues. After removal of 7 bases from V and 4 bases from J, the junction contained 8 bases not matched to a gene. The CDR3 DNA is TGCGCCAGCCGACCCGACAGGGGGCTATACGAGCAGTACTTC. Protein sequence: CASRPDRGLYEQYF.

The chain is built from TRBV4-3 and TRBJ2-6; a possible D gene is TRBD1 (6 bases). Germline V lookup: CDR1 LGHNA, CDR2 YSLEER. Trimming shortened V by 4 bases and J by 2 bases, and 9 bases separated the two germline ends. This CDR3 is built from 15 residues. CDR3 sequence: CASSLQGPGANVLTF. The CDR3 region has the DNA TGCGCCAGCAGCCTACAGGGTCCTGGGGCCAACGTCCTGACTTTC.

This sequence joins TRBV2 and TRBJ1-1; tentative D call: TRBD1 (6 bases). From germline, CDR1 is SNHLY and CDR2 FYNNEI. The V and J ends lost 4 bases and 5 bases respectively, with 11 bases between them. The CDR3 has 13 amino acids. DNA for the CDR3: TGTGCCAGCAGTGGGACAGTCGTTACTGAAGCTTTCTTT. This gives the protein CASSGTVVTEAFF. Full variable domain (outside the CDR3, taken from reference TRBV2 and TRBJ1-1): EPEVTQTPSHQVTQMGQEVILRCVPISNHLYFYWYRQILGQKVEFLVSFYNNEISEKSEIFDDQFSVERPDGSNFTLKIRSTKLEDSAMYFCASSGTVVTEAFFGQGTRLTVV.

This clone has a single count. CDR3 sequence reads: CASIPDNTGELFF. The CDR3 DNA sequence: TGTGCCAGCATCCCCGACAACACCGGGGAGCTGTTTTTT. The chain employs TRBV6-1 and TRBJ2-2; no clear D. From germline, CDR1 is MNHNS and CDR2 SASEGT. The V and J ends lost 7 bases and 2 bases respectively, with 8 bases between them. The CDR3 has 13 amino acids.

This chain uses TRBV29-1 with TRBJ1-1, with 7 bases matching TRBD1. The CDR3 sequence is 15 residues long. Trimming took 3 bases from V and 0 from J; bases not matched to a gene: 7. Germline CDR1 reads SQVTM; CDR2 reads ANQGSEA. DNA of the CDR3: TGCAGCGTTGACTTTGGCAGGGGGATGAACACTGAAGCTTTCTTT. This encodes CSVDFGRGMNTEAFF.

This chain connects TRBV6-5 to TRBJ2-5, with D possibly TRBD2 on 5 matching bases. The CDR3 totals 14 residues. V dropped 4 bases and J dropped 2 bases, with 11 bases sitting between them. Germline CDR1 MNHEY, CDR2 SVGAGI. CDR3 protein: CASSLWTGQETQYF. The CDR3 coding sequence is TGTGCCAGCAGTTTATGGACGGGACAAGAGACCCAGTACTTC.

This clone has a single count. The chain links TRBV7-2 to TRBJ2-4; D is uncertain. The CDR3 totals 14 residues. Germline CDR1 and CDR2: SGHTA and FQGNSA. The V end was cut by 5 bases, the J end by 0 bases, with 8 bases between. The CDR3 DNA is TGTGCCAGCAGCCCTACACTAGCCAAAAACATTCAGTACTTC. Translating it yields CASSPTLAKNIQYF.

The chain combines TRBV5-6 with TRBJ1-2; D remains ambiguous. The CDR3 spans 14 residues. Germline CDR1 SGHDT, CDR2 YYEEEE. The ends were cut back, 0 bases at V and 7 bases at J, with 13 bases in the middle. In DNA form, the CDR3 reads TGTGCCAGCAGCTTGGGTGGTCTCTCAGTTGGCTACACCTTC. This translates into CASSLGGLSVGYTF. Full variable domain (rest looked up from reference TRBV5-6 and TRBJ1-2): DAGVTQSPTHLIKTRGQQVTLRCSPKSGHDTVSWYQQALGQGPQFIFQYYEEEERQRGNFPDRFSGHQFPNYSSELNVNALLLGDSALYLCASSLGGLSVGYTFGSGTRLTVV.

The chain employs TRBV28 and TRBJ1-3, with unresolved D. This CDR3 comprises 11 residues. CDR1 and CDR2 (germline): MDHEN, SYDVKM. V shed 6 bases and J shed 2 bases, with 2 bases lying between them. The DNA for the CDR3 is TGTGCCAGCAGGGCTGGAAACACCATATATTTT. It codes for CASRAGNTIYF.

The genes are TRBV6-5 and TRBJ1-2; D perhaps matches TRBD1 (5 bases). CDR3 size: 13 residues. The V gene lost 2 bases and the J gene lost 8 bases, with 12 bases spanning the gap. In germline, CDR1 is MNHEY, CDR2 SVGAGI. CDR3 in DNA: TGTGCCAGCAGTTACCTGCGTCGGGGCGGCTACACCTTC. Protein product: CASSYLRRGGYTF.

The gene calls are TRBV19 and TRBJ1-1, with 7 bases identical to TRBD1. This CDR3 has 13 residues. Germline V CDR1 and CDR2: LNHDA, SQIVND (reference sequence). The V segment lost 3 bases and the J segment 8 bases; nucleotides outside the gene matches: 6. The CDR3 loop is CASSIKGGREAFF. The CDR3 coding sequence is TGTGCCAGTAGTATCAAAGGGGGCCGGGAAGCTTTCTTT.

The CDR3 DNA is TGTGCCAGCACCCAGACAGGGCCCGGGGAGCTGTTTTTT. It codes for CASTQTGPGELFF. The rearrangement links TRBV21-1 to TRBJ2-2; TRBD1, the D gene given by the table, was not confirmed from the DNA. TRBV21-1 is deemed a pseudogene. CDR3 length equals 13 residues.

The chain couples TRBV6-5 to TRBJ2-2; 7 nucleotides agree with TRBD1. Per germline, CDR1 MNHEY and CDR2 SVGAGI. CDR3 size: 16 residues. V dropped 2 bases and J dropped 2; count of bases not matched to a gene: 5. The CDR3 loop reads CASSYQGTVNTGELFF. In DNA, the CDR3 is TGTGCCAGCAGTTACCAAGGGACAGTTAACACCGGGGAGCTGTTTTTT.

This clone was detected a few times. This sequence joins TRBV25-1 and TRBJ1-1; D may be TRBD1 (6 bases). CDR3 size: 11 residues. Trimming cost V 10 bases and J 5 bases, with 11 bases left between them. CDR1 and CDR2 from the germline V gene are MGHDK and SYGVNS. The CDR3 DNA reads as TGTGCCATCCAGAGGGGGACTGAAGCTTTCTTT. This encodes CAIQRGTEAFF.

The chain couples TRBV5-5 to TRBJ1-1; maybe TRBD1 (5 bases). CDR3 length: 15 residues. The germline V gene has CDR1 SGHKS and CDR2 YYEKEE (reference sequence). Trimming took off 4 bases at V and 10 bases at J, with 23 bases between the two ends. The CDR3 DNA sequence: TGTGCCAGCAGCACAACCGGGGCCCTAATAACCGTAGCTTTCTTT. Its translation is CASSTTGALITVAFF.

The genes are TRBV4-1 and TRBJ1-4, with no clear D. V lost 1 base and J lost 1, with 7 bases in between. Looked up from germline, CDR1 is MGHRA and CDR2 is YSYEKL. This CDR3 is built from 15 residues. This CDR3 is CASSQVIGTNEKLFF. The CDR3, as DNA: TGCGCCAGCAGCCAAGTTATAGGAACTAATGAAAAACTGTTTTTT.

The rearrangement uses TRBV29-1 and TRBJ1-2; no clear D gene. V lost 7 bases to trimming and J lost 0 bases, with 12 bases between them. This CDR3 region has 13 residues. Per the germline V gene, CDR1 is SQVTM and CDR2 is ANQGSEA. This CDR3 is CSARRFANYGYTF. The CDR3 nucleotides are TGCAGCGCCCGTCGCTTTGCTAACTATGGCTACACCTTC.

The V gene is TRBV6-6, the J gene TRBJ2-7; D gene unclear. Per the germline V gene, CDR1 is MNHNY and CDR2 is SVGAGI (reference sequence). The germline V and J ends were trimmed by 0 bases and 2 bases, with 14 bases remaining between them. The CDR3 totals 16 residues. The CDR3 sequence is CASSYSRKGSTYEQYF. DNA of the CDR3: TGTGCCAGCAGTTACTCTCGTAAGGGATCCACCTACGAGCAGTACTTC.

The J gene is TRBJ1-1, the V gene TRBV18; 8 bases line up with TRBD1. The CDR3 is 14 amino acids. Germline CDR1 and CDR2: KGHSH and LQKENI. The trim removed 3 bases at V and 7 bases at J, leaving 7 bases unmatched. CDR3 region: CASSPPTGGREAFF. The CDR3 DNA reads as TGTGCCAGCTCACCGCCAACAGGGGGACGTGAAGCTTTCTTT.

The rearrangement uses TRBV27 and TRBJ1-6; D is unclear. Per germline, CDR1 MNHEY and CDR2 SMNVEV (reference sequence). V was clipped by 5 bases and J by 9 bases, with 8 bases between them. CDR3 length: 12 amino acids. CDR3 amino acids: CASSQDSSPLHF. In nucleotides, the CDR3 is TGTGCCAGCAGTCAGGACTCTTCACCCCTCCACTTT.

CDR3 protein: CASTLGSPGNTIYF. Written as DNA, the CDR3 is TGCGCCAGCACCCTCGGCAGTCCTGGAAACACCATATATTTT. The chain carries TRBV5-1 and TRBJ1-3; no definite D call. Germline V lookup: CDR1 SGHRS, CDR2 YFSETQ. V lost 6 bases to trimming and J lost 2 bases, with 12 bases between them. CDR3 size: 14 residues. The complete variable domain, with remaining parts taken from reference TRBV5-1 and TRBJ1-3, reads KAGVTQTPRYLIKTRGQQVTLSCSPISGHRSVSWYQQTPGQGLQFLFEYFSETQRNKGNFPGRFSGRQFSNSRSEMNVSTLELGDSALYLCASTLGSPGNTIYFGEGSWLTVV.

This chain connects TRBV5-1 to TRBJ1-2, with D unresolved. The CDR3 length is 13 residues. The ends were cut back, 5 bases at V and 2 bases at J, with 10 bases in the middle. CDR1 and CDR2 (germline): SGHRS, YFSETQ. The CDR3 sequence is CASRSDENYGYTF. DNA of the CDR3: TGCGCCAGCAGGTCGGACGAGAACTATGGCTACACCTTC.

Of note for this clone: This sample includes further DNA sequences coding for the same CDR3. The V gene is TRBV6-5, the J gene TRBJ1-3, with 7 bases lining up with TRBD1. V was clipped by 5 bases and J by 4 bases; unmatched bases: 5. The germline V gene has CDR1 MNHEY and CDR2 SVGAGI. The CDR3 consists of 14 residues. The CDR3 DNA reads as TGTGCCAGCAGTCTGAGACAGGGAGGAAACACCATATATTTT. Encoded protein: CASSLRQGGNTIYF.

The CDR3 reads CASSGSGTTRTEQFF. CDR3 coding DNA: TGTGCCAGCAGCGGGTCCGGGACCACCCGTACTGAGCAGTTCTTC. The gene calls are TRBV9 and TRBJ2-1; either TRBD1 or TRBD2 may supply D (5 bases each). Germline V gene sequence: CDR1 SGDLS, CDR2 YYNGEE. This CDR3 is built from 15 residues. The germline V and J ends were trimmed by 3 bases and 9 bases, with 19 bases remaining between them.

Details on this clone: Additional DNA sequences in this sample encode the identical CDR3. The chain employs TRBV5-1 and TRBJ2-3; 15 nucleotides match TRBD2. Germline lookup yields CDR1 SGHRS and CDR2 YFSETQ. The ends lost 4 bases at V and 0 bases at J; junction bases unmatched: 6. This CDR3 spans 18 amino acids. CDR3 DNA sequence: TGCGCCAGCAGCCCAGGCGGACTAGCGGGAGGGAGCACAGATACGCAGTATTTT. Amino acids: CASSPGGLAGGSTDTQYF.